These 24 T cell receptor beta chains came from one sample sequenced in a study of technical replicates of blood from a handful of donors (dated by TCRdb to 2016 to 2017). Libraries were prepared through the immunoSEQ multiplex PCR assay. Imported from immuneACCESS, the table was reduced by TCRdb to in-frame sequences with V and J called. These copies leave out some clones; in studies compared against another copy, an unresolved V gene accounts for under half, and the cause of the remainder is not known. The sample yields approximately 29,000 clones; around nine tenths were counted once. The ten largest make up approximately 4% of the sample. The specimen was PBMCs. The source is a human donor in good health. Some clones in this sample may be carry-over from other donors' samples.

The chain carries TRBV7-2 and TRBJ2-5; a weak D match, TRBD1 (6 bases). V gave up 3 bases and J gave up 3 bases, with 11 bases separating them. Germline V gene data show CDR1 as SGHTA and CDR2 as FQGNSA. The CDR3 spans 14 residues. The CDR3 DNA reads as TGTGCCAGCAGCTTTTCGAGGACAGAAGAGACCCAGTACTTC. Amino acid sequence: CASSFSRTEETQYF. The full variable domain, completed using reference TRBV7-2 and TRBJ2-5, is GAGVSQSPSNKVTEKGKDVELRCDPISGHTALYWYRQSLGQGLEFLIYFQGNSAPDKSGLPSDRFSAERTGGSVSTLTIQRTQQEDSAVYLCASSFSRTEETQYFGPGTRLLVL.

The chain uses TRBV6-1 and TRBJ1-3, with D maybe TRBD1 (6 bases). The V gene lost 4 bases and the J gene lost 3 bases, with 10 bases spanning the gap. The CDR3 sequence is 14 residues long. The V gene's germline CDR1 is MNHNS and CDR2 SASEGT. Written as DNA, the CDR3 is TGTGCCAGCAGTGCCGGGACACTTGGAAACACCATATATTTT. Its protein is CASSAGTLGNTIYF.

V and J are TRBV6-1 and TRBJ2-7; 8 bases fit TRBD1. The CDR3 extends over 17 amino acids. The junction had 16 bases not matched to a gene; V was cut back by 6 bases and J by 3 bases. The V gene's germline CDR1 is MNHNS and CDR2 SASEGT. CDR3 protein: CASREPRQGNLFYEQYF. The CDR3 DNA sequence: TGTGCCAGCAGAGAACCTCGACAGGGGAACCTCTTCTACGAGCAGTACTTC.

This sequence joins TRBV5-4 and TRBJ1-1; tentative D call: TRBD1 (6 bases). The CDR3 has 14 residues. Germline V gene data show CDR1 as SGHNT and CDR2 as YYREEE (reference sequence). V lost 4 bases to trimming and J lost 1 base, with 11 bases between them. DNA for the CDR3: TGTGCCAGCAGCCAACCGACAGGGAACACTGAAGCTTTCTTT. It translates to CASSQPTGNTEAFF.

The V and J genes are TRBV29-1 and TRBJ2-7, with a possible D match to TRBD2 (5 bases). The germline CDR1 and CDR2 sequences are SQVTM and ANQGSEA. V was pared by 3 bases and J by 3 bases, with 12 bases between. The CDR3 sequence is 13 residues long. Written as DNA, the CDR3 is TGCAGCGTTGAGAGCCCTCGGGGCTACGAGCAGTACTTC. It is translated as CSVESPRGYEQYF.

This chain joins TRBV29-1 and TRBJ1-6, with 7 positions matching TRBD1. This CDR3 comprises 14 residues. Germline-derived CDR1 and CDR2 are SQVTM and ANQGSEA. Trimming cost V 7 bases and J 7 bases; bases outside gene matches: 10. The CDR3 region is CSARQGGRNSPLHF. In nucleotides, the CDR3 is TGCAGCGCTCGACAGGGTGGTCGGAATTCACCCCTCCACTTT.

The CDR3 DNA is TGTGCCAGCAGCCATAGACTCGAGGAGACCCAGTACTTC. Translated, it gives CASSHRLEETQYF. The chain employs TRBV11-3 and TRBJ2-5; no reliable D call. Trimming stripped 5 bases from V and 5 bases from J, with 12 bases between. This CDR3 spans 13 amino acids. Germline values: CDR1 SGHNT, CDR2 YENEEA.

This sequence joins TRBV7-2 and TRBJ2-5; the match to TRBD2 covers 8 bases. Germline V gene data show CDR1 as SGHTA and CDR2 as FQGNSA. The CDR3 consists of 16 residues. V gave up 2 bases and J gave up 0 bases; unmatched junction bases: 5. The CDR3 sequence: CASSLRREGYQETQYF. CDR3 DNA sequence: TGTGCCAGCAGCTTAAGACGGGAGGGGTACCAAGAGACCCAGTACTTC. The variable domain in full, with the rest retrieved from reference TRBV7-2 and TRBJ2-5, is GAGVSQSPSNKVTEKGKDVELRCDPISGHTALYWYRQSLGQGLEFLIYFQGNSAPDKSGLPSDRFSAERTGGSVSTLTIQRTQQEDSAVYLCASSLRREGYQETQYFGPGTRLLVL.

This sequence joins TRBV27 and TRBJ2-2; D perhaps matches TRBD1 (6 bases). Germline CDR1 reads MNHEY; CDR2 reads SMNVEV (reference sequence). The CDR3 consists of 15 residues. Trimming cost V 4 bases and J 2 bases, with 11 bases left between them. CDR3 sequence (DNA): TGTGCCAGCAGTTCTGACAGGATTAACACCGGGGAGCTGTTTTTT. Residues: CASSSDRINTGELFF.

This clone appeared once. The V gene is TRBV27, the J gene TRBJ2-7; 10 bases align to TRBD2. CDR1 is MNHEY, CDR2 SMNVEV, per germline (reference sequence). The V segment lost 6 bases and the J segment 6 bases; nucleotides outside the gene matches: 11. There are 15 residues in the CDR3. CDR3 in amino acids: CASRGLAGVVGEQYF. The CDR3 DNA is TGTGCCAGCAGGGGCCTAGCGGGAGTGGTGGGCGAGCAGTACTTC.

The chain carries TRBV4-2 and TRBJ2-5; 9 nucleotides align to TRBD2. Losses at the gene ends were 0 bases for V and 7 bases for J; bases not matched to a gene: 9. CDR3 size: 16 residues. CDR1 is LGHNA, CDR2 YNFKEQ, per germline. CDR3 loop: CASSQDQAGGRGTQYF. The DNA for the CDR3 is TGTGCCAGCAGCCAAGATCAGGCGGGGGGGCGTGGGACCCAGTACTTC.

The rearrangement joins TRBV7-9 to TRBJ2-3; possibly TRBD2 for D (6 bases). Per germline, CDR1 SEHNR and CDR2 FQNEAQ (reference sequence). Trimming stripped 5 bases from V and 6 bases from J, with 15 bases between. This CDR3 is built from 14 residues. The CDR3 region has the DNA TGTGCCAGCAGCAAGGGACTGGGGGTGGATACGCAGTATTTT. Protein: CASSKGLGVDTQYF.

V usage is TRBV4-1 and J usage is TRBJ2-7; 11 positions match TRBD1. Germline V gene sequence: CDR1 MGHRA, CDR2 YSYEKL. This CDR3 is built from 17 residues. Trimming at V came to 1 base and at J to 3 bases, leaving 8 bases not matched to a gene. As DNA, the CDR3 is TGCGCCAGCAGCCAAGGCCTTGGGGGGACAGGGGGCTACGAGCAGTACTTC. It codes for CASSQGLGGTGGYEQYF.

The CDR3 nucleotides are TGCAGCGTTGAAGGGGGTGAGGGCAACTATGGCTACACCTTC. It specifies CSVEGGEGNYGYTF. The chain links TRBV29-1 to TRBJ1-2; D gene uncertain. This CDR3 is built from 14 residues. Germline CDR1 and CDR2: SQVTM and ANQGSEA. The ends were cut back, 1 base at V and 2 bases at J, with 11 bases in the middle.

The chain uses TRBV5-6 and TRBJ2-1, with 7 bases identical to TRBD1. The CDR3 has 16 amino acids. Germline lookup yields CDR1 SGHDT and CDR2 YYEEEE. With 3 bases clipped from V and 4 bases from J, the junction kept 10 bases outside the gene matches. CDR3 residues: CASSWGTADFYNEQFF. In DNA form, the CDR3 reads TGTGCCAGCAGCTGGGGGACAGCGGATTTTTACAATGAGCAGTTCTTC.

CDR3: CASSHRDRTHSNQPQHF. CDR3 nucleotides: TGCGCCAGCAGCCATCGGGACAGGACACATAGCAATCAGCCCCAGCATTTT. The J gene is TRBJ1-5, the V gene TRBV4-1, with 8 bases lining up with TRBD1. The CDR3 sequence is 17 residues long. The germline CDR1 and CDR2 sequences are MGHRA and YSYEKL. The trim removed 3 bases at V and 0 bases at J, leaving 7 bases unmatched.

V and J are TRBV7-9 and TRBJ1-2, with TRBD1 matching 12 bases. The CDR3 spans 15 residues. The germline V gene encodes CDR1 SEHNR and CDR2 FQNEAQ (reference sequence). With V trimmed by 3 bases and J by 7 bases, 6 bases remained unmatched. The CDR3 sequence: CASSFPGQGAIGYTF. The CDR3 DNA reads as TGTGCCAGCAGCTTTCCGGGACAGGGGGCAATTGGCTACACCTTC.

The chain recombines TRBV2 with TRBJ1-4; D remains ambiguous. From germline, CDR1 is SNHLY and CDR2 FYNNEI. The V end lost 6 bases, the J end lost 6 bases, and 11 bases lay between the germline ends. The CDR3 is 13 amino acids. In nucleotides, the CDR3 is TGTGCCAGCAGGTCGGGAGTGGATGAAAAACTGTTTTTT. It is translated as CASRSGVDEKLFF. Full variable domain (rest looked up from reference TRBV2 and TRBJ1-4): EPEVTQTPSHQVTQMGQEVILRCVPISNHLYFYWYRQILGQKVEFLVSFYNNEISEKSEIFDDQFSVERPDGSNFTLKIRSTKLEDSAMYFCASRSGVDEKLFFGSGTQLSVL.

This clone appeared a single time. The J gene is TRBJ2-5, the V gene TRBV7-3; 7 nucleotides line up with TRBD2. Per the germline V gene, CDR1 is SGHTA and CDR2 is FQGTGA. Unmatched junction bases numbered 9, after V lost 0 bases and J lost 5 bases. The CDR3 is 16 amino acids. CDR3 residues: CASSLTGREVLETQYF. CDR3 nucleotides: TGTGCCAGCAGCTTAACGGGTCGGGAGGTGTTGGAGACCCAGTACTTC.

This clone has only a few counts. The chain has TRBV4-1 and TRBJ1-1; the D is unclear. Trimming stripped 1 base from V and 3 bases from J, with 12 bases between. Germline loops: CDR1 MGHRA, CDR2 YSYEKL. The CDR3 covers 15 residues. The CDR3 region is CASSQGRVGDTEAFF. The CDR3 nucleotides are TGCGCCAGCAGCCAAGGGAGGGTGGGAGACACTGAAGCTTTCTTT.

The chain is built from TRBV7-8 and TRBJ2-5, with a weak D call TRBD1 (5 bases). The length of the CDR3 is 13 residues. Germline V CDR1 and CDR2: SGHVS, FQNEAQ. Between the trimmed V and J ends, which lost 5 bases and 5 bases, there was a span of 12 bases. In nucleotides, the CDR3 is TGTGCCAGCAGCCATGACAGAGATGAGACCCAGTACTTC. The encoded protein is CASSHDRDETQYF.

The table lists this clone with a count of one. The chain employs TRBV7-8 and TRBJ2-7, with 7 bases identical to TRBD1. Per germline, CDR1 SGHVS and CDR2 FQNEAQ. The CDR3 sequence is 15 residues long. J gave up 6 bases and V 5 bases, and 13 bases lay outside the gene matches. CDR3 sequence reads: CASSPPSTGIAEQYF. CDR3 nucleotide sequence: TGTGCCAGCAGCCCTCCGTCGACAGGGATAGCCGAGCAGTACTTC.

The chain couples TRBV6-1 to TRBJ2-2; the D is unclear. Looked up from germline, CDR1 is MNHNS and CDR2 is SASEGT. V lost 1 base and J 3 bases, leaving 6 bases between the germline ends. The CDR3 is 14 residues long. The CDR3 protein is CASSEEWHTGELFF. The DNA for the CDR3 is TGTGCCAGCAGTGAAGAGTGGCACACCGGGGAGCTGTTTTTT.

This chain connects TRBV6-7 to TRBJ1-3, with D possibly TRBD1 on 6 matching bases. TRBV6-7 qualifies as an ORF whose function is uncertain. V gave up 5 bases and J gave up 4 bases, with 18 bases separating them. The CDR3 sequence is 16 residues long. The CDR3 sequence: CASSPEQGPLGNTIYF. The CDR3 coding sequence is TGTGCCAGCAGTCCAGAACAGGGTCCGTTAGGAAACACCATATATTTT.